These 27 T cell receptor beta chains were all obtained from the same sample, sequenced in a study of shared clonotypes between healthy human individuals. Only in-frame clones appear in the TCRdb table, and some are missing; sequencing was by immunoSEQ multiplex PCR. The sample holds some 1 million clones, around 74% seen once. Sequenced input: memory CD4+ T cells sorted from blood. Indicated subset: CD45RA-negative fraction. Receptors were obtained from a man between 18 and 29 years old in good health.

This chain uses TRBV7-8 with TRBJ1-1; D remains unclear. Looked up from germline, CDR1 is SGHVS and CDR2 is FQNEAQ. This CDR3 comprises 14 residues. The V gene lost 3 bases and the J gene lost 0 bases, with 8 bases spanning the gap. DNA of the CDR3: TGTGCCAGCAGCTTTAACAGTATGAACACTGAAGCTTTCTTT. This translates into CASSFNSMNTEAFF.

This chain joins TRBV13 and TRBJ1-1, with D uncertain. CDR1 is PRHDT and CDR2 is FYEKMQ in the germline V gene (reference sequence). The CDR3 totals 15 residues. V was pared by 1 base and J by 4 bases, with 13 bases between. The CDR3 coding sequence is TGTGCCAGCAGCTTAGCCCACGTTTCAAGCACTGAAGCTTTCTTT. This encodes CASSLAHVSSTEAFF.

V and J are TRBV29-1 and TRBJ2-5; perhaps TRBD2 as D (5 bases). From germline, CDR1 is SQVTM and CDR2 ANQGSEA. The CDR3 is made up of 12 amino acids. V lost 7 bases, J lost 5 bases, and 14 bases lay in between. The CDR3 sequence is CSGGSGKETQYF. The CDR3, as DNA: TGCAGCGGCGGTTCGGGGAAGGAGACCCAGTACTTC.

In its sample, this clone was seen a few times. The rearrangement joins TRBV28 to TRBJ2-7; D is undetermined. Germline loops: CDR1 MDHEN, CDR2 SYDVKM. V was shortened by 6 bases and J by 3 bases, with 18 bases between the two germline ends. There are 15 residues in the CDR3. This chain's CDR3 is CASRKVDIPYYEQYF. The CDR3 DNA follows: TGTGCCAGCAGAAAGGTTGATATACCGTACTACGAGCAGTACTTC.

The V call is TRBV4-1, the J call TRBJ1-3; no firm D call. Germline loops: CDR1 MGHRA, CDR2 YSYEKL. This CDR3 comprises 18 residues. Trimming removed 1 base from V and 0 bases from J, with 16 bases in between. For the CDR3, the DNA is TGCGCCAGCAGCCAAGGGCTGGGAGGGAAAGACTCTGGAAACACCATATATTTT. Its protein is CASSQGLGGKDSGNTIYF.

The rearrangement uses TRBV10-2 and TRBJ2-7; D remains ambiguous. V was trimmed by 4 bases and J by 1 base, leaving 17 bases between them. The CDR3 extends over 16 amino acids. The germline V gene encodes CDR1 WSHSY and CDR2 SAAADI. CDR3 coding DNA: TGCGCCAGCAGTGCCGGACGGCTGGCCCAGTCCTACGAGCAGTACTTC. Translation gives CASSAGRLAQSYEQYF.

The chain carries TRBV5-6 and TRBJ1-6; possible D gene TRBD1, 6 bases. Germline V CDR1 and CDR2: SGHDT, YYEEEE. Trimming cost V 0 bases and J 0 bases, with 7 bases left between them. This CDR3 is built from 16 residues. The CDR3 is CASSLEGGSYNSPLHF. In DNA, the CDR3 is TGTGCCAGCAGCTTGGAGGGGGGCTCCTATAATTCACCCCTCCACTTT. Full variable domain (remainder filled in from reference TRBV5-6 and TRBJ1-6): DAGVTQSPTHLIKTRGQQVTLRCSPKSGHDTVSWYQQALGQGPQFIFQYYEEEERQRGNFPDRFSGHQFPNYSSELNVNALLLGDSALYLCASSLEGGSYNSPLHFGNGTRLTVT.

The chain links TRBV5-1 to TRBJ2-7; TRBD2 agrees at 10 bases. Losses at the gene ends were 10 bases for V and 0 bases for J; bases not matched to a gene: 10. This CDR3 comprises 15 residues. Germline V gene lookup returns CDR1 SGHRS and CDR2 YFSETQ. The CDR3, as DNA: TGCGCCCCGGGGGCTAGCGGGGGACACTCCTACGAGCAGTACTTC. This translates into CAPGASGGHSYEQYF.

The rearrangement joins TRBV10-3 to TRBJ2-7; 10 nucleotides agree with TRBD2. The CDR3 contains 17 residues. Germline lookup yields CDR1 ENHRY and CDR2 SYGVKD. With V trimmed by 0 bases and J by 3 bases, 8 bases remained unmatched. The CDR3 nucleotides are TGTGCCATCAGTGAGTCCCTGCTAGCGGGAGATTACTACGAGCAGTACTTC. Translating it yields CAISESLLAGDYYEQYF.

The genes are TRBV2 and TRBJ1-1; D is undetermined. CDR1 is SNHLY, CDR2 FYNNEI, per germline. The CDR3 consists of 13 residues. V was cut by 5 bases and J by 2 bases, with 9 bases left in between. The CDR3 sequence is CASSQTRNTEAFF. CDR3 DNA: TGTGCCAGCAGTCAGACACGTAACACTGAAGCTTTCTTT.

Many counts were recorded for this clone. V and J are TRBV7-9 and TRBJ1-1; 7 bases line up with TRBD1. The CDR3 has 13 amino acids. Losses at the gene ends were 5 bases for V and 6 bases for J; bases not matched to a gene: 6. Germline CDR1 is SEHNR and CDR2 is FQNEAQ (reference sequence). The CDR3 region has the DNA TGTGCCAGCAGCATCGGGACAGTACCTGAAGCTTTCTTT. It yields the protein CASSIGTVPEAFF. The entire variable domain, with the rest obtained from reference TRBV7-9 and TRBJ1-1, is as follows: DTGVSQNPRHKITKRGQNVTFRCDPISEHNRLYWYRQTLGQGPEFLTYFQNEAQLEKSRLLSDRFSAERPKGSFSTLEIQRTEQGDSAMYLCASSIGTVPEAFFGQGTRLTVV.

The DNA of the CDR3 is TGCGCCAGCAGCCAAGATGGACAGGCCGACTACGAGCAGTACTTC. Protein sequence: CASSQDGQADYEQYF. V gene TRBV4-1 combines with J gene TRBJ2-7; 7 positions match TRBD1. Trimming at V came to 0 bases and at J to 3 bases, leaving 5 bases not matched to a gene. CDR1 is MGHRA and CDR2 is YSYEKL in the germline V gene. This CDR3 is 15 amino acids long.

This rearrangement joins TRBV4-3 to TRBJ2-3; D is perhaps TRBD1 or TRBD2 (5 bases each). The CDR3 has 16 amino acids. The germline CDR1 and CDR2 sequences are LGHNA and YSLEER. The V gene lost 1 base and the J gene lost 0 bases, with 11 bases spanning the gap. The CDR3 bases are TGCGCCAGCAGCCAAGCCGGGACGGCTAGCACAGATACGCAGTATTTT. This translates into CASSQAGTASTDTQYF.

On this clone itself: This sequence is one base from a far larger clone and is likely a read error. Other DNA variants within this sample encode the same CDR3. The chain recombines TRBV2 with TRBJ2-2, with D uncertain. The germline V and J ends were trimmed by 5 bases and 6 bases, with 4 bases remaining between them. Germline CDR1 is SNHLY and CDR2 is FYNNEI. CDR3 length: 11 residues. CDR3 coding DNA: TGTGCCAGCAGTCCCGCCGGGGAGCTGTTTTTT. Translating gives CASSPAGELFF.

This clone was seen only a few times. This same CDR3 is encoded by further DNA sequences in the sample. The J gene is TRBJ2-3, the V gene TRBV5-4, with 8 bases that match TRBD1. Losses at the gene ends were 4 bases for V and 1 base for J; bases not matched to a gene: 5. The CDR3 extends over 15 amino acids. In germline, CDR1 is SGHNT, CDR2 YYREEE (reference sequence). The CDR3 coding sequence is TGTGCCAGCAGCCTTGGACAGGGCCGCACAGATACGCAGTATTTT. It specifies CASSLGQGRTDTQYF.

The table lists this clone with many counts. The same CDR3 also results from other DNA sequences found in this sample. The chain uses TRBV2 and TRBJ1-1; 7 bases align to TRBD1. Looked up from germline, CDR1 is SNHLY and CDR2 is FYNNEI. J gave up 1 base and V 6 bases, and 2 bases lay outside the gene matches. The CDR3 contains 13 residues. CDR3 in DNA: TGTGCCAGCAGCCAGGGGGAGAACACTGAAGCTTTCTTT. Translated, it gives CASSQGENTEAFF.

This clone has ten or more counts. In DNA form, the CDR3 reads TGTGCCAGTAGCCTAGAAGCAACTAACTATGGCTACACCTTC. The encoded protein is CASSLEATNYGYTF. V and J are TRBV19 and TRBJ1-2; D gene ambiguous. The CDR3 length is 14 residues. Germline V gene data show CDR1 as LNHDA and CDR2 as SQIVND (reference sequence). Between the trimmed V and J ends, which lost 6 bases and 0 bases, there was a span of 11 bases.

This clone came up a few times. The genes are TRBV5-1 and TRBJ2-3; 12 nucleotides match TRBD2. The ends lost 3 bases at V and 4 bases at J; junction bases unmatched: 3. This CDR3 comprises 15 residues. Per the germline V gene, CDR1 is SGHRS and CDR2 is YFSETQ. The CDR3 loop is CASSSGLAGPDTQYF. The DNA for the CDR3 is TGCGCCAGCAGCTCGGGACTAGCGGGCCCAGATACGCAGTATTTT.

The chain employs TRBV19 and TRBJ1-5, with TRBD1 as a possible D gene (5 bases). The germline CDR1 and CDR2 sequences are LNHDA and SQIVND (reference sequence). Trimming shortened V by 6 bases and J by 1 base, and 13 bases separated the two germline ends. This CDR3 region has 15 residues. The CDR3 sequence: CASSTTRGSNQPQHF. The CDR3 DNA follows: TGTGCCAGTAGCACTACCCGGGGGAGCAATCAGCCCCAGCATTTT.

This chain uses TRBV5-1 with TRBJ2-5, with a weak D call TRBD1 (5 bases). Germline CDR1 SGHRS, CDR2 YFSETQ. Trimming left V 2 bases short and J 1 base short, with 9 bases between. The CDR3 totals 14 residues. The CDR3 region is CASSLGALQETQYF. CDR3 DNA sequence: TGCGCCAGCAGCTTAGGGGCGCTCCAAGAGACCCAGTACTTC.

The gene calls are TRBV28 and TRBJ2-5, with TRBD1 as a possible D gene (5 bases). The V end was cut by 6 bases, the J end by 10 bases, with 24 bases between. CDR1 MDHEN and CDR2 SYDVKM come from the germline V gene. The CDR3 spans 15 residues. The CDR3 coding sequence is TGTGCCAGCAGCCCGCCCCAGGTTCGGCAGGGCCTCCAGTACTTC. This encodes CASSPPQVRQGLQYF.

The rearrangement joins TRBV2 to TRBJ2-1; tentatively, D is TRBD2 (5 bases). The germline V and J ends were trimmed by 0 bases and 7 bases, with 10 bases remaining between them. This CDR3 has 14 amino acids. Germline CDR1 and CDR2: SNHLY and FYNNEI. The CDR3 sequence is CASSEAGWRNEQFF. CDR3 nucleotides: TGTGCCAGCAGTGAAGCGGGGTGGAGGAATGAGCAGTTCTTC.

For this clone: Additional DNA sequences in this sample encode the identical CDR3. This chain connects TRBV28 to TRBJ2-5; D perhaps matches TRBD2 (6 bases). CDR3 size: 13 residues. V lost 3 bases to trimming and J lost 5 bases, with 10 bases between them. Germline lookup yields CDR1 MDHEN and CDR2 SYDVKM. The CDR3 reads CASSFWGEETQYF. As DNA, the CDR3 is TGTGCCAGCAGTTTTTGGGGGGAGGAGACCCAGTACTTC.

J is TRBJ1-2 and V is TRBV29-1; no clear D gene. The CDR3 is made up of 11 amino acids. Trimming stripped 4 bases from V and 8 bases from J, with 11 bases between. In germline, CDR1 is SQVTM, CDR2 ANQGSEA. The DNA of the CDR3 is TGCAGCGTTGGAGAAGGCAGCGGCTACACCTTC. Translating gives CSVGEGSGYTF. Based on the CDR3 plus reference TRBV29-1 and TRBJ1-2, the full variable domain is SAVISQKPSRDICQRGTSLTIQCQVDSQVTMMFWYRQQPGQSLTLIATANQGSEATYESGFVIDKFPISRPNLTFSTLTVSNMSPEDSSIYLCSVGEGSGYTFGSGTRLTVV.

This clone was found a few times. The CDR3, as DNA: TGTGCCAGTAGTATAGGTGGACAGGGTTTTAGTTCTGAAGCTTTCTTT. Its translation: CASSIGGQGFSSEAFF. The chain joins TRBV19 to TRBJ1-1, with 8 bases identical to TRBD1. The germline V gene has CDR1 LNHDA and CDR2 SQIVND (reference sequence). The CDR3 loop spans 16 amino acids. After removal of 1 base from V and 6 bases from J, the junction contained 10 bases not matched to a gene.

The J gene is TRBJ2-7, the V gene TRBV20-1; no reliable D call. Germline values: CDR1 DFQATT, CDR2 SNEGSKA (reference sequence). This CDR3 region has 10 residues. V was clipped by 5 bases and J by 4 bases, with 6 bases between them. For the CDR3, the DNA is TGCAGTGCTCGACCGTACGAGCAGTACTTC. This encodes CSARPYEQYF.

The V call is TRBV2, the J call TRBJ2-1; D remains unclear. This CDR3 spans 15 amino acids. Germline V gene data show CDR1 as SNHLY and CDR2 as FYNNEI. Trimming took 6 bases from V and 2 from J, leaving 14 bases between them. CDR3 residues: CASRTAPHAYNEQFF. The CDR3 bases are TGTGCCAGCAGAACCGCACCCCACGCCTACAATGAGCAGTTCTTC.